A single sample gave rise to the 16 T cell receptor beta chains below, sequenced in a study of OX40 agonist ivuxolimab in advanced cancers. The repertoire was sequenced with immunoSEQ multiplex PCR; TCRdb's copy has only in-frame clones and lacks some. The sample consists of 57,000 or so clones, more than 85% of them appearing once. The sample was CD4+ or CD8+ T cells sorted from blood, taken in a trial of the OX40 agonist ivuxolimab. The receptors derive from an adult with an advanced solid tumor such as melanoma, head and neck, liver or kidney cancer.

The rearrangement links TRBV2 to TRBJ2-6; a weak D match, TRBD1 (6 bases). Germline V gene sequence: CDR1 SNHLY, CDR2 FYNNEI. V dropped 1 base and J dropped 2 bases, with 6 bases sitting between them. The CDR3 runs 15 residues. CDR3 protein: CASSEGGPGANVLTF. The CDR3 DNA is TGTGCCAGCAGTGAAGGGGGGCCTGGGGCCAACGTCCTGACTTTC.

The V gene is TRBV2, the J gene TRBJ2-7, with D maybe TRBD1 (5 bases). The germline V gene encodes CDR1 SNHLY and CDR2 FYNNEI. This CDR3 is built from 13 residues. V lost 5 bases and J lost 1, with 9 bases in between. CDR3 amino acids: CASSSQVSYEQYF. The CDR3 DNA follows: TGTGCCAGCAGTTCACAGGTTTCCTACGAGCAGTACTTC.

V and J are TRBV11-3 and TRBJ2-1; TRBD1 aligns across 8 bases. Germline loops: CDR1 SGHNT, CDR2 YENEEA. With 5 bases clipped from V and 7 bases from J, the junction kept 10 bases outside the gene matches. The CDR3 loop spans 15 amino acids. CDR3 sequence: CASSEGTGGYNEQFF. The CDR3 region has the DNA TGTGCCAGCAGCGAAGGAACAGGGGGGTATAATGAGCAGTTCTTC.

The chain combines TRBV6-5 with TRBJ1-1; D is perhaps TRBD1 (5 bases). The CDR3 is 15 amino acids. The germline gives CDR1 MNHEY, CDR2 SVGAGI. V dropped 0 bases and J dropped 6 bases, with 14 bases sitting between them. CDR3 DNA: TGTGCCAGCAGTTACTCGGGGACGGGAGACGCTGAAGCTTTCTTT. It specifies CASSYSGTGDAEAFF.

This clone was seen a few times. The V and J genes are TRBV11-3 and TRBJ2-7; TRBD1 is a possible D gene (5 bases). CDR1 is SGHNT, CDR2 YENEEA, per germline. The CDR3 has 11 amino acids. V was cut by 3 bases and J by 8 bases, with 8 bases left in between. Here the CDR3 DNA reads TGTGCCAGCAGCTTCGACAGTAAGCAGTACTTC. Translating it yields CASSFDSKQYF.

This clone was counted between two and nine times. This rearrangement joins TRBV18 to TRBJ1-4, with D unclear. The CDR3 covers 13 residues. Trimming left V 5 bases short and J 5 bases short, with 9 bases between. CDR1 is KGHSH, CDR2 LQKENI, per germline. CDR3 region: CASSGVSNEKLFF. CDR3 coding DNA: TGTGCCAGCTCAGGGGTGTCCAATGAAAAACTGTTTTTT. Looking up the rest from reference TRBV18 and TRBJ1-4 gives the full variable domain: NAGVMQNPRHLVRRRGQEARLRCSPMKGHSHVYWYRQLPEEGLKFMVYLQKENIIDESGMPKERFSAEFPKEGPSILRIQQVVRGDSAAYFCASSGVSNEKLFFGSGTQLSVL.

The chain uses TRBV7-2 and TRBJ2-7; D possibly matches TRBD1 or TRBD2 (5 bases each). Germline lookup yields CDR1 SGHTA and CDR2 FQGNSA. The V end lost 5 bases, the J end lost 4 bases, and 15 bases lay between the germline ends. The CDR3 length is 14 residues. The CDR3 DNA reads TGTGCCAGCAGCCCCGAAGCAGGGACGTACGAGCAGTACTTC. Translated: CASSPEAGTYEQYF.

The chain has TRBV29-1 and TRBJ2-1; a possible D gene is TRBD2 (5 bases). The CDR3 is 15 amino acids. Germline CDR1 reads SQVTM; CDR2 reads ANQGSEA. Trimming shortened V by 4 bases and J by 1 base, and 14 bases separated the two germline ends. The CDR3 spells CSVGGDSFSYNEQFF. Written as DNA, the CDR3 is TGCAGCGTTGGGGGAGACTCGTTTTCCTACAATGAGCAGTTCTTC.

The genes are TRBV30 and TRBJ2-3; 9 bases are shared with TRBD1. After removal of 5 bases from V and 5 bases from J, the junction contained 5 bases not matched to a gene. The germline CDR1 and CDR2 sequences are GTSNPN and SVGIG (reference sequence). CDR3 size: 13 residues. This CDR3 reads CAWGTGRVDTQYF. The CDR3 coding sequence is TGTGCCTGGGGGACAGGGAGGGTAGATACGCAGTATTTT.

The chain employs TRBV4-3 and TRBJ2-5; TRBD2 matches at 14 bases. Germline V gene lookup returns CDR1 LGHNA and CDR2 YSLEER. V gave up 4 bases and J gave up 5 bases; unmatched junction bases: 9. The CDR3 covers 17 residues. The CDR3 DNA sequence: TGCGCCAGCAGCCTACAAGGACTAGCGGGGGGTTATGAGACCCAGTACTTC. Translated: CASSLQGLAGGYETQYF.

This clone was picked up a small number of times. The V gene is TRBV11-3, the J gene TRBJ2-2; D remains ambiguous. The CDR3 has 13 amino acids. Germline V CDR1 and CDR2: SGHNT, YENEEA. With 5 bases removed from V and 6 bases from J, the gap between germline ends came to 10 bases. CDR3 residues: CASSPLVSGELFF. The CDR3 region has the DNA TGTGCCAGCAGCCCCCTAGTTTCCGGGGAGCTGTTTTTT.

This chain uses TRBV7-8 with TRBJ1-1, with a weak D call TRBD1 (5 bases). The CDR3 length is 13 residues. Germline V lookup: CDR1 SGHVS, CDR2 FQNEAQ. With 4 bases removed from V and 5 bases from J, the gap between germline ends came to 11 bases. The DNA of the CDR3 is TGTGCCAGCAGCTCCCAGGGAGGTACTGAAGCTTTCTTT. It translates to CASSSQGGTEAFF.

The CDR3 sequence is CASSLVGGTGNMDYEQYF. CDR3 DNA: TGTGCCAGCAGCTTAGTGGGGGGGACAGGAAATATGGACTACGAGCAGTACTTC. The chain has TRBV7-2 and TRBJ2-7; a possible D gene is TRBD1 (8 bases). Germline V gene sequence: CDR1 SGHTA, CDR2 FQGNSA. V lost 1 base to trimming and J lost 3 bases, with 22 bases between them. The CDR3 is made up of 18 amino acids.

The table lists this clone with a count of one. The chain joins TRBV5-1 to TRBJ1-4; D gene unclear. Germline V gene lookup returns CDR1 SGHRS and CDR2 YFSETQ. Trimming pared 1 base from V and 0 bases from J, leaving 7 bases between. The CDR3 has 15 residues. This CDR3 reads CASSLSGTTNEKLFF. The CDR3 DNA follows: TGCGCCAGCAGCTTGAGTGGAACAACTAATGAAAAACTGTTTTTT.

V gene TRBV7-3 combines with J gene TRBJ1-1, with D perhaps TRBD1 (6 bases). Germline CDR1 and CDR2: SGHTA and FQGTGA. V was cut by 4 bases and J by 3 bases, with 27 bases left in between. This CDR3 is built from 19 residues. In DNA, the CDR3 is TGTGCCAGCAGCTCCGGTTCGCGAACAGGGACCCTGAAGGACACTGAAGCTTTCTTT. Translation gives CASSSGSRTGTLKDTEAFF.

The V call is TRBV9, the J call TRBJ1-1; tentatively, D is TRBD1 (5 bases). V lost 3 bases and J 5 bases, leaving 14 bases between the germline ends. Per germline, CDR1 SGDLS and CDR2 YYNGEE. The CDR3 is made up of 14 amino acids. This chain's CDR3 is CASSAQGLGTEAFF. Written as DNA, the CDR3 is TGTGCCAGCAGCGCGCAGGGTCTGGGGACTGAAGCTTTCTTT.